These 24 T cell receptor beta chains share one sample of origin, sequenced in a study of T cells in Graves' hyperthyroidism and ophthalmopathy. The investigators amplified TCR beta CDR3 regions from RNA transcripts. Initially, a first-round RT-PCR of the TCR CDR3 employed the HTBI primer set. In TCRdb, the multiplex PCR reads were re-called with MiXCR into one record per CDR3 protein. The table records 650,000 to 800,000 distinct CDR3 sequences, nearly 45% of them present only once. The sequenced sample was peripheral blood or thyroid tissue (not recorded which). These receptors all come from an adult man with Graves' disease, either hyperthyroidism or ophthalmopathy (not recorded which).

This clonotype was detected a few times. The chain combines TRBV6-5 with TRBJ2-5; 13 positions match TRBD2. Germline V gene lookup returns CDR1 MNHEY and CDR2 SVGAGI. The CDR3 totals 16 residues. After removal of 4 bases from V and 2 bases from J, the junction contained 4 bases not matched to a gene. In DNA form, the CDR3 reads TGTGCCAGCAGTTCCCCGGGACTAGCGGGGCAAGAGACCCAGTACTTC. Translated: CASSSPGLAGQETQYF.

As concerns this clonotype: This could be a read error, since a much larger clone is one nucleotide away. The J gene is TRBJ2-7, the V gene TRBV3-1; perhaps TRBD1 as D (6 bases). CDR1 is LGHDT, CDR2 YNNKEL, per germline (reference sequence). This CDR3 region has 12 residues. Trimming took 3 bases from V and 4 from J, leaving 7 bases between them. CDR3 amino acids: CASSHTGYEQYF. The CDR3 DNA sequence: TGTGCCAGCAGCCACACAGGGTACGAGCAGTACTTC.

V is TRBV20-1 and J is TRBJ1-5, with a possible D match to TRBD1 (5 bases). Trimming took off 5 bases at V and 2 bases at J, with 16 bases between the two ends. Germline V gives CDR1 DFQATT, CDR2 SNEGSKA (reference sequence). This CDR3 spans 15 amino acids. The CDR3 DNA reads TGCAGTGCTCGGCCAGCAGGGATGGGCAATCAGCCCCAGCATTTT. Translation gives CSARPAGMGNQPQHF.

This sequence joins TRBV2 and TRBJ1-2; TRBD1 agrees at 8 bases. Trimming cost V 4 bases and J 8 bases; bases outside gene matches: 6. Germline CDR1 reads SNHLY; CDR2 reads FYNNEI. The CDR3 loop spans 13 amino acids. The CDR3 loop is CASSVGDRGGYTF. The DNA for the CDR3 is TGTGCCAGCAGTGTAGGAGACAGGGGAGGCTACACCTTC.

There are many counts of this clonotype. A read error may produce the germline difference seen at one junction end. This sequence joins TRBV19 and TRBJ1-2, with D hard to call. The CDR3 runs to 12 residues. Germline V CDR1 and CDR2: LNHDA, SQIVND (reference sequence). CDR3 coding DNA: TGCGCCAGCAGTATTGAGGGCTATGGCTACACCTTC. It specifies CASSIEGYGYTF.

The V call is TRBV29-1, the J call TRBJ1-1, with 7 bases identical to TRBD1. Germline V CDR1 and CDR2: SQVTM, ANQGSEA. Trimming cost V 7 bases and J 1 base; bases outside gene matches: 3. This CDR3 comprises 12 residues. CDR3 DNA sequence: TGCAGCGGACAGGGAGCGAACACTGAAGCTTTCTTT. The encoded protein is CSGQGANTEAFF.

This clonotype was detected ten times or more. The chain combines TRBV20-1 with TRBJ2-6; D is unclear. Germline assignment: CDR1 DFQATT and CDR2 SNEGSKA (reference sequence). The CDR3 runs to 15 residues. The ends were cut back, 2 bases at V and 2 bases at J, with 10 bases in the middle. Written as DNA, the CDR3 is TGCAGTGCTAGAAGGCATAGTGCTGGGGCCAACGTCCTGACTTTC. Protein: CSARRHSAGANVLTF.

This clonotype was counted ten times or more. The chain couples TRBV7-9 to TRBJ1-2; the D gene is possibly TRBD1 (5 bases). V was pared by 3 bases and J by 1 base, with 12 bases between. Germline V lookup: CDR1 SEHNR, CDR2 FQNEAQ (reference sequence). The CDR3 has 15 amino acids. CDR3 sequence: CASSLVLGLNYGYTF. The CDR3 DNA sequence: TGTGCCAGCAGCTTGGTCTTGGGGCTTAACTATGGCTACACCTTC.

The V and J genes are TRBV20-1 and TRBJ2-2; 7 positions agree with TRBD1. V lost 3 bases and J lost 11; bases outside the gene matches: 12. The CDR3 has 14 residues. Germline-derived CDR1 and CDR2 are DFQATT and SNEGSKA (reference sequence). CDR3 loop: CSASSTGKNGELFF. The CDR3 DNA reads as TGCAGTGCTAGTTCGACAGGGAAGAACGGCGAGCTGTTTTTT.

This clonotype was counted once. This chain uses TRBV2 with TRBJ1-5; 9 nucleotides line up with TRBD1. Per germline, CDR1 SNHLY and CDR2 FYNNEI. The V and J ends lost 5 bases and 7 bases, in that order; junction bases with no gene match: 15. The CDR3 length is 17 residues. The CDR3 DNA sequence: TGTGCCAGCAGTTCGCGGGACAGGGTTGGAGGCGAGCAGCCCCAGCATTTT. This gives the protein CASSSRDRVGGEQPQHF.

Regarding this clonotype: This may come from a read error, since a much larger clone is one base off. CDR3 DNA sequence: TGTGCCAGCAGTCATGGAGGGCTAAGTGAGACCCAGTACTTC. Amino acid sequence: CASSHGGLSETQYF. The chain uses TRBV7-3 and TRBJ2-5; the D gene is possibly TRBD2 (6 bases). The CDR3 consists of 14 residues. The V gene's germline CDR1 is SGHTA and CDR2 FQGTGA. Trimming pared 6 bases from V and 5 bases from J, leaving 16 bases between.

The V gene is TRBV10-3, the J gene TRBJ2-7; 10 bases align to TRBD2. With V trimmed by 6 bases and J by 5 bases, 7 bases remained unmatched. The V gene's germline CDR1 is ENHRY and CDR2 SYGVKD. The CDR3 totals 14 residues. CDR3 bases: TGTGCCATCAGACCCGGGACTAGCGTTAACGAGCAGTACTTC. Amino acid sequence: CAIRPGTSVNEQYF.

This clonotype was observed a handful of times. This chain joins TRBV20-1 and TRBJ1-6, with TRBD1 identical over 10 bases. From germline, CDR1 is DFQATT and CDR2 SNEGSKA (reference sequence). CDR3 size: 14 residues. The junction had 3 bases not matched to a gene; V was cut back by 3 bases and J by 7 bases. The CDR3 region has the DNA TGCAGTGCTAGGGGACAGGGGAACAATTCACCCCTCCACTTT. It is translated as CSARGQGNNSPLHF.

This clonotype was counted between two and nine times. The chain carries TRBV5-1 and TRBJ2-7, with 9 nucleotides matching TRBD1. Trimming cost V 3 bases and J 4 bases; bases outside gene matches: 8. The CDR3 is 15 residues long. Germline assignment: CDR1 SGHRS and CDR2 YFSETQ. Here the CDR3 reads CASSWTDRGGYEQYF. The CDR3 region has the DNA TGCGCCAGCAGCTGGACGGACAGGGGTGGGTACGAGCAGTACTTC.

DNA for the CDR3: TGTGCCAGCAGCCGGACTAGCGGGACAGATACGCAGTACTTC. This codes for CASSRTSGTDTQYF. This rearrangement joins TRBV7-3 to TRBJ2-7; 12 bases fit TRBD2. CDR3 size: 14 residues. Losses at the gene ends were 5 bases for V and 9 bases for J; bases not matched to a gene: 8. Looked up from germline, CDR1 is SGHTA and CDR2 is FQGTGA.

The chain recombines TRBV30 with TRBJ1-1; D is unclear. This CDR3 spans 14 amino acids. Between the trimmed V and J ends, which lost 0 bases and 0 bases, there was a span of 8 bases. Per germline, CDR1 GTSNPN and CDR2 SVGIG (reference sequence). In DNA, the CDR3 is TGTGCCTGGAGTGTACCAGGTATGAACACTGAAGCTTTCTTT. This translates into CAWSVPGMNTEAFF.

The rearrangement links TRBV25-1 to TRBJ1-6; the D is unclear. Germline values: CDR1 MGHDK, CDR2 SYGVNS. The CDR3 extends over 13 amino acids. V was cut by 5 bases and J by 8 bases, with 10 bases left in between. CDR3 nucleotide sequence: TGTGCCAGCAGTTTAGAGACCTATTCACCCCTCCACTTT. Translation gives CASSLETYSPLHF. Combining the CDR3 with reference TRBV25-1 and TRBJ1-6 gives the whole variable domain EADIYQTPRYLVIGTGKKITLECSQTMGHDKMYWYQQDPGMELHLIHYSYGVNSTEKGDLSSESTVSRIRTEHFPLTLESARPSHTSQYLCASSLETYSPLHFGNGTRLTVT.

A note on this clonotype: This sequence may be a read error, since a much larger clone differs from it by one base. This chain joins TRBV12-3 or TRBV12-4 and TRBJ1-1; TRBD1 might be the D (5 bases). CDR3 length: 11 residues. The CDR3 loop reads CASSAGTGASF. The CDR3 region has the DNA TGTGCCAGCAGTGCCGGGACCGGGGCTTCCTTT.

This clonotype was counted at least ten times. This chain joins TRBV7-9 and TRBJ1-3; D may be TRBD1 (5 bases). CDR1 is SEHNR, CDR2 FQNEAQ, per germline (reference sequence). The CDR3 totals 14 residues. V lost 3 bases, J lost 2 bases, and 8 bases lay in between. CDR3 region: CASSFSQAGNTIYF. DNA of the CDR3: TGTGCCAGCAGCTTTTCACAGGCTGGAAACACCATATATTTT.

At least ten counts were recorded for this clonotype. This chain links TRBV29-1 with TRBJ1-4; weak D call: TRBD1 (6 bases). Trimming removed 2 bases at V and 10 bases at J, with 17 bases between. Germline V lookup: CDR1 SQVTM, CDR2 ANQGSEA. The CDR3 is 14 residues long. The CDR3, as DNA: TGCAGCGTTGAAAGCTGGGGGGCGCTGGGAAAACTGTTTTTT. It is translated as CSVESWGALGKLFF.

Many counts were recorded for this clonotype. The chain has TRBV5-1 and TRBJ2-7; 7 positions agree with TRBD1. Germline CDR1 SGHRS, CDR2 YFSETQ. J was trimmed by 4 bases and V by 3 bases; bases with no gene match: 4. The CDR3 spans 13 residues. The CDR3 is CASSWGQPYEQYF. The DNA of the CDR3 is TGCGCCAGCAGCTGGGGACAGCCTTACGAGCAGTACTTC.

In its sample, this clonotype was seen once. The J gene is TRBJ1-2, the V gene TRBV2; a possible D gene is TRBD1 (5 bases). This CDR3 comprises 18 residues. Germline lookup yields CDR1 SNHLY and CDR2 FYNNEI. V gave up 6 bases and J gave up 8 bases, with 31 bases separating them. The CDR3 nucleotides are TGTGCCAGCAGCCTTATAGGAGGGACCGACCCCACCCCGGGGGGCTACACCTTC. Translated, it gives CASSLIGGTDPTPGGYTF.

This chain uses TRBV2 with TRBJ2-5; 8 nucleotides match TRBD2. Germline lookup yields CDR1 SNHLY and CDR2 FYNNEI. There are 14 residues in the CDR3. V shed 5 bases and J 1 base; nucleotides not matched to a gene: 3. The CDR3 protein is CASSRRGGQETQYF. In nucleotides, the CDR3 is TGTGCCAGCAGTCGCCGGGGGGGCCAAGAGACCCAGTACTTC.

A note on this clonotype: A read error is possible here, since a much larger clone lies one base away. V gene TRBV6-1 combines with J gene TRBJ1-1; D gene ambiguous. The CDR3 spans 13 residues. CDR1 and CDR2 from the germline V gene are MNHNS and SASEGT. The DNA for the CDR3 is TGTGCCAGCCGCCAGGTCATGAACACTGAAGCTCTCTTT. It translates to CASRQVMNTEALF.